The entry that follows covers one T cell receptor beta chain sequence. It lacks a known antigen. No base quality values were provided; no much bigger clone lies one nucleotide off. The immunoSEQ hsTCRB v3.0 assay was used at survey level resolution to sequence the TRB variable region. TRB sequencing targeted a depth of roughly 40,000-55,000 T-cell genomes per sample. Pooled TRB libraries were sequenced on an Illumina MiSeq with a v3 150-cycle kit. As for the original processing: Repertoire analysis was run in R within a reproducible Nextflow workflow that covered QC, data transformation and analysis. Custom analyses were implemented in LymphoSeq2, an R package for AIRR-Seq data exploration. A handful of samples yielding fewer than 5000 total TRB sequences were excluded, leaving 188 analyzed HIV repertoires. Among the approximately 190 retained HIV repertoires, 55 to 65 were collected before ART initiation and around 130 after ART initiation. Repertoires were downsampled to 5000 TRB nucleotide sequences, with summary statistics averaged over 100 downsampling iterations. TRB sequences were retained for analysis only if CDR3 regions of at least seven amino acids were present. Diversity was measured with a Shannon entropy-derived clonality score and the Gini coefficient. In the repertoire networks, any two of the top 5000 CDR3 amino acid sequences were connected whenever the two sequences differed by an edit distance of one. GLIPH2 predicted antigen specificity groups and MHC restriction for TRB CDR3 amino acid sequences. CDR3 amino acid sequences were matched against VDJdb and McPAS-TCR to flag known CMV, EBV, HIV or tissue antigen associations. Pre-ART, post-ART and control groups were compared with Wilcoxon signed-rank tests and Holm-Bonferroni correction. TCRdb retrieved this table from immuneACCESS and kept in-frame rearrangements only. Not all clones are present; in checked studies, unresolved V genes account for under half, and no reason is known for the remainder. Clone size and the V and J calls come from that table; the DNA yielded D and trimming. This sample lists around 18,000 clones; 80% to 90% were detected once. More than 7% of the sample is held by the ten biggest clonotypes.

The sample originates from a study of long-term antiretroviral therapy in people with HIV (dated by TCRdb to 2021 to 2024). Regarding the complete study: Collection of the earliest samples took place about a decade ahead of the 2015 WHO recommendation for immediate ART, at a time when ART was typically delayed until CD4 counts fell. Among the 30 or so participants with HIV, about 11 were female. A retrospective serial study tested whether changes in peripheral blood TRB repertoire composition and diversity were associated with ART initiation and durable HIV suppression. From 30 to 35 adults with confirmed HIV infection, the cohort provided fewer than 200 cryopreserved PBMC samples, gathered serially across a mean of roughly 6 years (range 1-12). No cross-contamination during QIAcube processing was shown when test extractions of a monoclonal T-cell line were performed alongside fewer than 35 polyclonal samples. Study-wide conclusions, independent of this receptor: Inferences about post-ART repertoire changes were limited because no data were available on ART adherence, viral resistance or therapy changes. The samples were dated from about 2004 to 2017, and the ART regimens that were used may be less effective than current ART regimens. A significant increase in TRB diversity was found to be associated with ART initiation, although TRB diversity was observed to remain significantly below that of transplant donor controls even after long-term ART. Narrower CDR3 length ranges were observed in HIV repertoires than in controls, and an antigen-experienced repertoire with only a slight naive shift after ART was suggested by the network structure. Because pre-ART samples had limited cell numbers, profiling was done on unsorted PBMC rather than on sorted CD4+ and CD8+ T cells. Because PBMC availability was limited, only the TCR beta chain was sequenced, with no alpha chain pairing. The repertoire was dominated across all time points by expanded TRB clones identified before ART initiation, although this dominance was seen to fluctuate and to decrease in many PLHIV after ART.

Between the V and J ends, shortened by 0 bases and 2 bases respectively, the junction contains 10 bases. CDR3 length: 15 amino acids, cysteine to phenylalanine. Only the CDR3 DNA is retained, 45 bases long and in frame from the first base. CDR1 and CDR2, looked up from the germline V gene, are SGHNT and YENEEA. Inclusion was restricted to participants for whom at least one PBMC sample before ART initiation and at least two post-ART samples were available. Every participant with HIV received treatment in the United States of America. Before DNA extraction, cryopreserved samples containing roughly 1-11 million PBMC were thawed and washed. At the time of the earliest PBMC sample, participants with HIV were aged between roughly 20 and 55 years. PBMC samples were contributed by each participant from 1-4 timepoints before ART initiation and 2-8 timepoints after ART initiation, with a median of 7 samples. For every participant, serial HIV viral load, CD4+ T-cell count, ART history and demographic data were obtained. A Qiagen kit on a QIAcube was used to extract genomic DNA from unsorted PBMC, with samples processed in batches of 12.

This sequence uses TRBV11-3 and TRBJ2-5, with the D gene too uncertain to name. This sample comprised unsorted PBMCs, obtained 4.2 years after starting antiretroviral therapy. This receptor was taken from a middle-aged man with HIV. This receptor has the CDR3 CASSLDMSAQETQYF. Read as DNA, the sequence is TGTGCCAGCAGCTTAGATATGTCAGCTCAAGAGACCCAGTACTTC. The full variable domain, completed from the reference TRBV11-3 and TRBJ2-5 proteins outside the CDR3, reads EAGVVQSPRYKIIEKKQPVAFWCNPISGHNTLYWYLQNLGQGPELLIRYENEEAVDDSQLPKDRFSAERLKGVDSTLKIQPAELGDSAVYLCASSLDMSAQETQYFGPGTRLLVL.